The rows below give T cell receptor beta chains drawn from one sample of a study of blood T cells in healthy people across ages. TCRdb re-called the 5' RACE reads through MiXCR, storing one row per CDR3 protein. The sample has approximately 690,000 distinct CDR3 sequences; roughly 50% are singletons. Sequencing input: blood. The receptors derive from a man aged 55 to 70 in good health. Each CDR3 is given with its conserved first and last residue. The D gene is left open where the match is weak. Size tells how often a clone was seen (once, few, many) or the class of an expanded clone, and some rows leave it out.

DNA	CDR3	J	size	V	D
TGCGCCAGCAGCCAAGAGTTCAGGGGCTACGAGCAGTACTTC	CASSQEFRGYEQYF	TRBJ2-7	-	TRBV4-1	-
TGCAGTGCTAGACGGGAGGAAGGCTACACCTTC	CSARREEGYTF	TRBJ1-2	-	TRBV20-1	-
TGTGCCAGCAGCTTAGGCCCCCTAAGTAGGTACGAGCAGTACTTC	CASSLGPLSRYEQYF	TRBJ2-7	-	TRBV7-8	-
TGTGCCACCAGCAGAGAAAGGGGTTTCTACGAGCAGTACTTC	CATSRERGFYEQYF	TRBJ2-7	few	TRBV15	-
TGTGCCAGCTCACCACTAAGGAGCGGGACTGGCTCCTACAATGAGCAGTTCTTC	CASSPLRSGTGSYNEQFF	TRBJ2-1	few	TRBV18	TRBD2
TGCAGTGCTAGTGGGCAGGGATGGATCTACGAGCAGTACTTC	CSASGQGWIYEQYF	TRBJ2-7	few	TRBV20-1	-
TGCGCCAGCAGAGCGGGGGCACTCGGGTACCAAGAGACCCAGTACTTC	CASRAGALGYQETQYF	TRBJ2-5	-	TRBV5-1	TRBD2
TGTGCCAGCAGTTACGGCGCGAGCGGACAAGAGACCCAGTACTTC	CASSYGASGQETQYF	TRBJ2-5	-	TRBV6-5	-
TGTGCCAGCAGCGTGGGACCCACAGATACGCAGTATTTT	CASSVGPTDTQYF	TRBJ2-3	-	TRBV7-9	-
TGCGCCAGCAGCCCTGTGGACACCGGGGAGCTGTTTTTT	CASSPVDTGELFF	TRBJ2-2	few	TRBV5-1	-
TGTGCTAGTGGTTTGGACAGGACTAGCGATACGCAGTATTTT	CASGLDRTSDTQYF	TRBJ2-3	few	TRBV12-5	TRBD2
TGTGCCAGCAGATTCTCTGGGGCCAACGTCCTGACTTTC	CASRFSGANVLTF	TRBJ2-6	many	TRBV11-2	-
TGTGCCAGCAGCAGGGGACAGGAGTACTACGAGCAGTACTTC	CASSRGQEYYEQYF	TRBJ2-7	-	TRBV5-8	TRBD1
TGTGCCAGCAGTGCCCGGGGGGTTGATACGCAGTATTTT	CASSARGVDTQYF	TRBJ2-3	-	TRBV2	TRBD2
TGCGCCAGCAGCTTTGGCCGGTGGAAGGAGACCCAGTACTTC	CASSFGRWKETQYF	TRBJ2-5	few	TRBV5-1	-
TGCGCCAGCAGCTTGGAACTAGCGGATTACAATGAGCAGTTCTTC	CASSLELADYNEQFF	TRBJ2-1	-	TRBV5-1	TRBD2
TGCGCCAGCAGCTATGGACTAGCGGGGACCCCCTACAATGAGCAGTTCTTC	CASSYGLAGTPYNEQFF	TRBJ2-1	once	TRBV5-1	TRBD2
TGCAGCGTTGAAAAGGGGAAGGGCCACCAAGAGACCCAGTACTTC	CSVEKGKGHQETQYF	TRBJ2-5	-	TRBV29-1	-
TGTGCCAGCAGTGACGTGCCGGGACAGGGGGCAGTATACGAGCAGTACTTC	CASSDVPGQGAVYEQYF	TRBJ2-7	-	TRBV6-1	TRBD1
TGTGCCACCAGGGACAGCACGACCGCGTTGATTTGTGGCTACACCTTC	CATRDSTTALICGYTF	TRBJ1-2	-	TRBV10-3	TRBD1